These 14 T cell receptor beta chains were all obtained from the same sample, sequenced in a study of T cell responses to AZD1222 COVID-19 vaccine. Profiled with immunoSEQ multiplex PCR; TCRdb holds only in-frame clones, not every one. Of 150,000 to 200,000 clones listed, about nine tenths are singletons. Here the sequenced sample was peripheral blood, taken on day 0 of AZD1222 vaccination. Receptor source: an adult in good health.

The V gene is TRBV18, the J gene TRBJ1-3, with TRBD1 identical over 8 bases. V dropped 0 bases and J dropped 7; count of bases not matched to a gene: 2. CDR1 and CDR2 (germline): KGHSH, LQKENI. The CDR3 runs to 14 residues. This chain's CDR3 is CASSPPTGENTIYF. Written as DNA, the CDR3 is TGTGCCAGCTCACCACCGACAGGGGAGAACACCATATATTTT.

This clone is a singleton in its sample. The CDR3 reads CASSRTGVNGYTF. The CDR3 DNA follows: TGTGCCAGCAGCCGGACAGGGGTGAATGGCTACACCTTC. V usage is TRBV5-6 and J usage is TRBJ1-2; 9 bases match TRBD1. Germline V gives CDR1 SGHDT, CDR2 YYEEEE. V lost 4 bases, J lost 6 bases, and 4 bases stayed unmatched. The CDR3 spans 13 residues.

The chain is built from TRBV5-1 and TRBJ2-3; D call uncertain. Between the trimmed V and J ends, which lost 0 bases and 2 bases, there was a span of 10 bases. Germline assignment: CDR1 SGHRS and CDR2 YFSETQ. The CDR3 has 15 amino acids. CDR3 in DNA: TGCGCCAGCAGCTTGGACGGGTTGTCCACAGATACGCAGTATTTT. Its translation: CASSLDGLSTDTQYF.

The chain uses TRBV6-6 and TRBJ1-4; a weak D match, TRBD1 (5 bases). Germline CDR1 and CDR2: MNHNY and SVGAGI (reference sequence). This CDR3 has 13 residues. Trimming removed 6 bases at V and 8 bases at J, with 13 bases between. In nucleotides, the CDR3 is TGTGCCAGCAGGGGACTTCTGGGGGAAAAACTGTTTTTT. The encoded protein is CASRGLLGEKLFF.

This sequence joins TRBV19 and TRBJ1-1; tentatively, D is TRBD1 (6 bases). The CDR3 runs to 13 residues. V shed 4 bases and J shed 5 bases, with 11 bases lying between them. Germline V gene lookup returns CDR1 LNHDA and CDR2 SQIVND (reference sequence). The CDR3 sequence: CASSTGTLTEAFF. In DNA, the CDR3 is TGTGCCAGTAGTACCGGGACATTGACTGAAGCTTTCTTT.

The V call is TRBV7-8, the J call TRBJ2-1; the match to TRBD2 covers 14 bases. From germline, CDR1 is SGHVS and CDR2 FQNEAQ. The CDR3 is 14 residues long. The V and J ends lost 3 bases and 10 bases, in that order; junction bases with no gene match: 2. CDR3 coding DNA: TGTGCCAGCAGCTTCCGGACTAGCGGGGGGGAGCAGTTCTTC. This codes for CASSFRTSGGEQFF.

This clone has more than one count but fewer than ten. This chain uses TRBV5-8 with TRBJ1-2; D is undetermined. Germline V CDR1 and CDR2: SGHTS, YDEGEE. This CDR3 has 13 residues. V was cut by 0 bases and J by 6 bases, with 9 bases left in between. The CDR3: CASSLDGPHGYTF. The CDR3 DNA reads TGTGCCAGCAGCTTGGACGGGCCACATGGCTACACCTTC.

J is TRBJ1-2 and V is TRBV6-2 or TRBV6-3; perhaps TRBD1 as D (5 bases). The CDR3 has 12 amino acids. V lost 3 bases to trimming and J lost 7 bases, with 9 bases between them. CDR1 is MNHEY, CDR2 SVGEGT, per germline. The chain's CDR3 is CASSYSTVGYTF. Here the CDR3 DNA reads TGTGCCAGCAGTTATTCGACAGTTGGCTACACCTTC.

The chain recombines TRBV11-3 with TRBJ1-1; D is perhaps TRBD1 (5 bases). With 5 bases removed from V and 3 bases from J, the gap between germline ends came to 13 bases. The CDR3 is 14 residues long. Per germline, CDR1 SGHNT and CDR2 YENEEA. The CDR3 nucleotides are TGTGCCAGCAGCCGAGGTTGGGGGGACACTGAAGCTTTCTTT. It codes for CASSRGWGDTEAFF.

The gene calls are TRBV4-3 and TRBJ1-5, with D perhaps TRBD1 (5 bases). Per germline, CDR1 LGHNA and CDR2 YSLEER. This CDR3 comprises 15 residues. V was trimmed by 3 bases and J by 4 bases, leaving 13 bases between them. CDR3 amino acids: CASSQEPGPNQPQHF. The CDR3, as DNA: TGCGCCAGCAGCCAGGAACCGGGGCCAAATCAGCCCCAGCATTTT.

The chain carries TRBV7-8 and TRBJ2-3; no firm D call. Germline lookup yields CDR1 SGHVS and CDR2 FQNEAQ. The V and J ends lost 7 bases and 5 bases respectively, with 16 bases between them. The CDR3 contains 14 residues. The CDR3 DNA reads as TGTGCCAGCACCCAAACCAACACTGGAGATACGCAGTATTTT. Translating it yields CASTQTNTGDTQYF.

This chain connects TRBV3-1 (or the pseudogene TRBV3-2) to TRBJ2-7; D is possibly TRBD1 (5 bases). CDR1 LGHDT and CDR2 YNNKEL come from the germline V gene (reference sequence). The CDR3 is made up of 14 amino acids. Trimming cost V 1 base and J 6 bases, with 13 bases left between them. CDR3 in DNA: TGTGCCAGCAGCCAAGGTGGGGCCTTCGGCGAGCAGTACTTC. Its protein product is CASSQGGAFGEQYF.

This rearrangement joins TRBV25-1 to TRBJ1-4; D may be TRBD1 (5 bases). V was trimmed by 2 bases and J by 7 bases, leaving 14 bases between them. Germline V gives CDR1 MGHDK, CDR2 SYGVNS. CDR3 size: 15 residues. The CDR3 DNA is TGTGCCAGCAGTGAAATTCAGGGAATGGTTGAAAAACTGTTTTTT. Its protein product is CASSEIQGMVEKLFF.

In DNA form, the CDR3 reads TGTGCCAGCAGTGTAGTGGCGGGGGGCTATGGCTACACCTTC. It is translated as CASSVVAGGYGYTF. This chain connects TRBV27 to TRBJ1-2, with D possibly TRBD1 on 5 matching bases. The length of the CDR3 is 14 residues. The V end was cut by 5 bases, the J end by 4 bases, with 14 bases between. CDR1 is MNHEY and CDR2 is SMNVEV in the germline V gene (reference sequence).